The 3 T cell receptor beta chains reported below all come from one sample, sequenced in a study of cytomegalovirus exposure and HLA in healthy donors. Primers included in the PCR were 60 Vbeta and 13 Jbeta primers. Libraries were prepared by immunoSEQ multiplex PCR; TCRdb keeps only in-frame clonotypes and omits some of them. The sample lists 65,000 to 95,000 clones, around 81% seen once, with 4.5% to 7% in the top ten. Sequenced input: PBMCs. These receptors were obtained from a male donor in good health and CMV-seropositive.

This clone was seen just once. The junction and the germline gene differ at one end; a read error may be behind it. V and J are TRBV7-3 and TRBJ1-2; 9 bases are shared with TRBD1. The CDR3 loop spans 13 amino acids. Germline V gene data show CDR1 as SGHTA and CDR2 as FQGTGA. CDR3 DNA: TGTGCCAGCAGCTTAAATCCGGGGACAGGGTTCTTTTTC. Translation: CASSLNPGTGFFF.

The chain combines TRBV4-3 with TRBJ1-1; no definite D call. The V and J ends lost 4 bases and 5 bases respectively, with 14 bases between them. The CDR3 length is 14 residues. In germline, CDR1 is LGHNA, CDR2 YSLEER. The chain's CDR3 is CASSLTMGGTEAFF. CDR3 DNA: TGCGCCAGCAGCCTGACAATGGGTGGGACTGAAGCTTTCTTT.

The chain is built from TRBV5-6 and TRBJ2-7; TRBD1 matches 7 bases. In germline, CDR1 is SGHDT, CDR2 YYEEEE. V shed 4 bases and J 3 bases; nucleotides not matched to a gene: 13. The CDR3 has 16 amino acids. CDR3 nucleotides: TGTGCCAGCAGCCCAAAGAGTGGGGACAGTTTCTACGAGCAGTACTTC. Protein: CASSPKSGDSFYEQYF. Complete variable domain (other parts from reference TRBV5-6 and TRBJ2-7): DAGVTQSPTHLIKTRGQQVTLRCSPKSGHDTVSWYQQALGQGPQFIFQYYEEEERQRGNFPDRFSGHQFPNYSSELNVNALLLGDSALYLCASSPKSGDSFYEQYFGPGTRLTVT.